These 27 T cell receptor beta chains were all obtained from the same sample, sequenced in a study of shared clonotypes between healthy human individuals. TCRdb's copy holds only in-frame clones and misses some; the assay was immunoSEQ multiplex PCR. The sample records over a million clones, approximately 78% being singletons. Input material: memory CD4+ T cells from PBMCs. The subset: CD45RA-negative fraction. These receptor sequences come from a man in his late teens or twenties in good health. Some clones in this sample may be carry-over from other donors' samples.

The chain joins TRBV7-8 to TRBJ2-3; 14 positions agree with TRBD2. The germline CDR1 and CDR2 sequences are SGHVS and FQNEAQ. Trimming removed 5 bases from V and 5 bases from J; junction bases left unmatched: 9. The CDR3 consists of 17 residues. CDR3 amino acids: CASSGRLAGGQGDTQYF. In DNA form, the CDR3 reads TGTGCCAGCAGCGGACGACTAGCGGGAGGGCAAGGAGATACGCAGTATTTT.

The chain employs TRBV12-5 and TRBJ2-3; D is uncertain. The germline V and J ends were trimmed by 1 base and 5 bases, with 13 bases remaining between them. CDR3 length equals 15 residues. CDR1 is LGHNT and CDR2 is FRNRAP in the germline V gene. The CDR3 protein is CASGLAPPRRDTQYF. Written as DNA, the CDR3 is TGTGCTAGTGGTTTGGCTCCCCCTCGACGAGATACGCAGTATTTT.

The chain joins TRBV19 to TRBJ1-2; a possible D gene is TRBD1 (6 bases). The CDR3 loop spans 13 amino acids. The V gene lost 5 bases and the J gene lost 7 bases, with 14 bases spanning the gap. CDR1 and CDR2 (germline): LNHDA, SQIVND (reference sequence). The CDR3 sequence: CASSVSGAGGYTF. The CDR3 region has the DNA TGTGCCAGTAGTGTTTCGGGGGCAGGTGGCTACACCTTC. Variable domain in full (rest from reference TRBV19 and TRBJ1-2): DGGITQSPKYLFRKEGQNVTLSCEQNLNHDAMYWYRQDPGQGLRLIYYSQIVNDFQKGDIAEGYSVSREKKESFPLTVTSAQKNPTAFYLCASSVSGAGGYTFGSGTRLTVV.

The V and J genes are TRBV5-4 and TRBJ2-3, with D tentatively TRBD2 (6 bases). Germline V gene lookup returns CDR1 SGHNT and CDR2 YYREEE (reference sequence). The CDR3 is 17 amino acids. V lost 3 bases, J lost 4 bases, and 21 bases lay in between. Here the CDR3 reads CASSSPGQGGFADTQYF. For the CDR3, the DNA is TGTGCCAGCAGCTCCCCCGGGCAGGGAGGTTTCGCAGATACGCAGTATTTT.

The chain links TRBV7-3 to TRBJ2-6; 11 nucleotides line up with TRBD1. Germline loops: CDR1 SGHTA, CDR2 FQGTGA. The CDR3 extends over 17 amino acids. Trimming removed 5 bases from V and 0 bases from J; junction bases left unmatched: 3. The CDR3 DNA follows: TGTGCCAGCAGCCGGACAGGGGGCCACTCTGGGGCCAACGTCCTGACTTTC. Protein: CASSRTGGHSGANVLTF.

The J gene is TRBJ2-7, the V gene TRBV5-1; D not certain. CDR3 length equals 11 residues. Germline CDR1 is SGHRS and CDR2 is YFSETQ. Trimming removed 1 base from V and 5 bases from J, with 4 bases in between. CDR3 protein: CASSLFDEQYF. CDR3 in DNA: TGCGCCAGCAGCTTGTTCGACGAGCAGTACTTC. Full variable domain (rest looked up from reference TRBV5-1 and TRBJ2-7): KAGVTQTPRYLIKTRGQQVTLSCSPISGHRSVSWYQQTPGQGLQFLFEYFSETQRNKGNFPGRFSGRQFSNSRSEMNVSTLELGDSALYLCASSLFDEQYFGPGTRLTVT.

The chain carries TRBV18 and TRBJ2-6, with D unclear. The CDR3 has 15 residues. Germline V gene data show CDR1 as KGHSH and CDR2 as LQKENI. V was cut by 4 bases and J by 0 bases, with 7 bases left in between. CDR3 DNA: TGTGCCAGCTCACTGGTGAGCTCTGGGGCCAACGTCCTGACTTTC. It translates to CASSLVSSGANVLTF.

The chain couples TRBV29-1 to TRBJ2-5, with D perhaps matching TRBD2 (6 bases). The J call may be mistaken, given a closer DNA end match to TRBJ2-7. Per the germline V gene, CDR1 is SQVTM and CDR2 is ANQGSEA. CDR3 size: 14 residues. This CDR3 is CSVEDGGGTYEQYF. CDR3 in DNA: TGCAGCGTTGAAGACGGGGGAGGCACCTACGAGCAGTACTTC.

The chain recombines TRBV5-4 with TRBJ2-3; D possibly corresponds to TRBD2 (7 bases). The CDR3 totals 15 residues. CDR1 and CDR2 (germline): SGHNT, YYREEE (reference sequence). V was clipped by 6 bases and J by 2 bases, with 16 bases between them. For the CDR3, the DNA is TGTGCCAGCACCCTCGGGGGGCGGAACACAGATACGCAGTATTTT. It encodes CASTLGGRNTDTQYF.

This rearrangement joins TRBV29-1 to TRBJ2-7, with D possibly TRBD1 on 7 matching bases. Germline V gene data show CDR1 as SQVTM and CDR2 as ANQGSEA. The CDR3 covers 14 residues. Trimming removed 5 bases at V and 2 bases at J, with 16 bases between. This CDR3 is CSVPGTAGTYEQYF. DNA of the CDR3: TGCAGCGTTCCCGGGACAGCGGGTACCTACGAGCAGTACTTC.

The gene calls are TRBV7-3 and TRBJ2-2; 7 bases match TRBD2. CDR1 is SGHTA and CDR2 is FQGTGA in the germline V gene. V lost 2 bases to trimming and J lost 6 bases; unmatched junction nucleotides: 0. The CDR3 sequence is 13 residues long. The CDR3 bases are TGTGCCAGCAGCTTAGCGGGAGCCGGGGAGCTGTTTTTT. This gives the protein CASSLAGAGELFF.

The chain couples TRBV7-9 to TRBJ2-5; 7 bases fit TRBD1. V dropped 5 bases and J dropped 7; count of bases not matched to a gene: 10. The CDR3 consists of 14 residues. Germline V gene sequence: CDR1 SEHNR, CDR2 FQNEAQ (reference sequence). As DNA, the CDR3 is TGTGCCAGCAGCAGCACAGGGGTCGGTGGGACCCAGTACTTC. It is translated as CASSSTGVGGTQYF. Full variable domain (rest looked up from reference TRBV7-9 and TRBJ2-5): DTGVSQNPRHKITKRGQNVTFRCDPISEHNRLYWYRQTLGQGPEFLTYFQNEAQLEKSRLLSDRFSAERPKGSFSTLEIQRTEQGDSAMYLCASSSTGVGGTQYFGPGTRLLVL.

Details on this clone: At one end, the junction sequence differs from germline, possibly due to a read error. This chain links TRBV7-2 with TRBJ2-1; D perhaps matches TRBD2 (5 bases). Germline loops: CDR1 SGHTA, CDR2 FQGNSA. The CDR3 is 15 residues long. This chain's CDR3 is CASSFTSTDYFSRVF. CDR3 coding DNA: TGTGCCAGCAGCTTTACATCCACCGACTACTTTAGCCGGGTCTTC.

This clone was found once. The DNA of the CDR3 is TGCGCCAGCAGCTTGATGACAGGGGGCGCGGGTGACTATGGCTACACCTTC. The encoded protein is CASSLMTGGAGDYGYTF. This chain joins TRBV5-1 and TRBJ1-2; TRBD1 aligns across 10 bases. Trimming took 1 base from V and 3 from J; bases not matched to a gene: 9. This CDR3 region has 17 residues. The germline V gene encodes CDR1 SGHRS and CDR2 YFSETQ.

A note on this clone: The same CDR3 can be traced to other DNA sequences in this sample. The V gene is TRBV29-1, the J gene TRBJ1-1; the D is unclear. The germline V and J ends were trimmed by 5 bases and 2 bases, with 9 bases remaining between them. CDR3 length: 12 amino acids. The V gene's germline CDR1 is SQVTM and CDR2 ANQGSEA. The CDR3 nucleotides are TGCAGCGTTAAATCGGGTAACACTGAAGCTTTCTTT. Protein product: CSVKSGNTEAFF.

The V call is TRBV28, the J call TRBJ1-4, with a weak D call TRBD1 (5 bases). Germline CDR1 is MDHEN and CDR2 is SYDVKM. The V and J ends lost 7 bases and 5 bases respectively, with 20 bases between them. The CDR3 length is 16 residues. The CDR3 nucleotides read TGTGCCAGCACCCCCCGGGGGAAGGTTCTCAATGAAAAACTGTTTTTT. Translation gives CASTPRGKVLNEKLFF.

This clone turned up a few times. V and J are TRBV11-3 and TRBJ1-5; TRBD1 matches at 9 bases. Per germline, CDR1 SGHNT and CDR2 YENEEA. The CDR3 has 16 residues. Trimming took 5 bases from V and 2 from J; bases not matched to a gene: 7. CDR3 DNA sequence: TGTGCCAGCAGCAGGGGGGACAGGGACGGCAATCAGCCCCAGCATTTT. Encoded protein: CASSRGDRDGNQPQHF.

This clone was picked up one time. The rearrangement links TRBV5-1 to TRBJ2-7, with 8 nucleotides matching TRBD2. The CDR3 spans 13 residues. V shed 0 bases and J 7 bases; nucleotides not matched to a gene: 3. Germline loops: CDR1 SGHRS, CDR2 YFSETQ. The CDR3 coding sequence is TGCGCCAGCAGCTTGGCGGGAGGGCTTGAGCAGTACTTC. It is translated as CASSLAGGLEQYF.

The chain links TRBV21-1 to TRBJ2-7; TRBD2 reflects the table's D call only, with no check against the DNA. TRBV21-1 counts as a pseudogene. The CDR3 is 20 amino acids. CDR3 region: CASSTELEPGLLLKGWEQYF. The DNA of the CDR3 is TGTGCCAGCAGCACAGAGCTCGAGCCGGGACTACTTCTGAAGGGGTGGGAGCAGTACTTC.

The gene calls are TRBV4-3 and TRBJ1-2; D perhaps matches TRBD1 (5 bases). Germline lookup yields CDR1 LGHNA and CDR2 YSLEER. V was pared by 4 bases and J by 5 bases, with 14 bases between. The CDR3 length is 14 residues. The CDR3 loop is CASSRAQGSYGYTF. As DNA, the CDR3 is TGCGCCAGCAGCCGGGCTCAGGGATCATATGGCTACACCTTC.

The CDR3 loop is CASGFNEKLFF. DNA of the CDR3: TGTGCCAGCGGCTTCAATGAAAAACTGTTTTTT. V is TRBV6-5 and J is TRBJ1-4; D call uncertain. The CDR3 is made up of 11 amino acids. Trimming removed 8 bases at V and 5 bases at J, with 6 bases between. Germline loops: CDR1 MNHEY, CDR2 SVGAGI.

This clone was seen repeatedly, ten times or more. This sample also contains other DNA sequences that code for the same CDR3. This rearrangement joins TRBV6-5 to TRBJ2-7; TRBD2 matches at 9 bases. The CDR3 covers 15 residues. Trimming at V came to 2 bases and at J to 3 bases, leaving 5 bases not matched to a gene. Per germline, CDR1 MNHEY and CDR2 SVGAGI. The CDR3 DNA reads TGTGCCAGCAGTTACGCGGGAGGGCCGGGCTACGAGCAGTACTTC. Amino acids: CASSYAGGPGYEQYF.

V usage is TRBV6-6 and J usage is TRBJ1-5; perhaps TRBD1 as D (6 bases). Germline-derived CDR1 and CDR2 are MNHNY and SVGAGI (reference sequence). CDR3 length equals 15 residues. Trimming shortened V by 5 bases and J by 0 bases, and 11 bases separated the two germline ends. The chain's CDR3 is CASSRTAYSNQPQHF. CDR3 DNA sequence: TGTGCCAGCAGTAGGACAGCTTATAGCAATCAGCCCCAGCATTTT.

This chain joins TRBV10-2 and TRBJ2-2; 7 nucleotides agree with TRBD2. Germline trimming cut 7 bases from V and 1 base from J; bases unmatched to any gene: 6. From germline, CDR1 is WSHSY and CDR2 SAAADI. The CDR3 contains 15 residues. Here the CDR3 reads CASTPAGKNTGELFF. CDR3 bases: TGCGCCAGCACCCCAGCGGGGAAGAACACCGGGGAGCTGTTTTTT.

Comments on this clone: The same CDR3 can be traced to other DNA sequences in this sample. The chain joins TRBV5-1 to TRBJ2-7; D uncertain. The germline CDR1 and CDR2 sequences are SGHRS and YFSETQ. The V end was cut by 1 base, the J end by 3 bases, with 5 bases between. The CDR3 extends over 12 amino acids. This CDR3 reads CASSLYSYEQYF. Written as DNA, the CDR3 is TGCGCCAGCAGCTTGTACAGCTACGAGCAGTACTTC. Combining the CDR3 with reference TRBV5-1 and TRBJ2-7 gives the whole variable domain KAGVTQTPRYLIKTRGQQVTLSCSPISGHRSVSWYQQTPGQGLQFLFEYFSETQRNKGNFPGRFSGRQFSNSRSEMNVSTLELGDSALYLCASSLYSYEQYFGPGTRLTVT.

V is TRBV6-5 and J is TRBJ2-7; D gene uncertain. The CDR3 extends over 12 amino acids. The germline V gene has CDR1 MNHEY and CDR2 SVGAGI. Between the trimmed V and J ends, which lost 2 bases and 7 bases, there was a span of 9 bases. The CDR3 nucleotides are TGTGCCAGCAGTTACGCCGCGGAGGAGCAGTACTTC. It encodes CASSYAAEEQYF.

This CDR3 is CASSLHWQGGLYNEQFF. CDR3 in DNA: TGTGCCAGCAGTTTACATTGGCAGGGGGGTCTTTACAATGAGCAGTTCTTC. The V call is TRBV27, the J call TRBJ2-1; tentative D call: TRBD1 (7 bases). Germline CDR1 reads MNHEY; CDR2 reads SMNVEV (reference sequence). CDR3 length: 17 amino acids. V lost 2 bases and J lost 4, with 18 bases in between.